This TCR beta chain derives from a study of T-cell memory formation after mild COVID-19. TCRdb redid the calling of the 5' RACE reads with MiXCR, one entry per CDR3 protein. The profile shows 150,000 to 200,000 distinct CDR3 sequences, 31% of them singletons. Looked up from germline, CDR1 is MNHNS and CDR2 is SASEGT. There are 15 residues in the CDR3. The V and J ends lost 10 bases and 0 bases respectively, with 16 bases between them. Specimen: PBMCs or a T cell subset sorted from them (not recorded which). This TCR derives from an adult woman who had mild COVID-19 (a few samples of this study predate the infection). Cell type and time point are not known. The chain couples TRBV6-1 to TRBJ1-5; D call uncertain. CDR3 nucleotide sequence: TGTGCCACCTTTAGCGGGGATTATAGCAATCAGCCCCAGCATTTT. Translated, it gives CATFSGDYSNQPQHF.